This T cell receptor (beta chain) was documented in a study of vaccination effects on CD4 cells after COVID-19. Produced via immunoSEQ multiplex PCR; TCRdb's table is partial and in-frame only. In the table there are about 63,000 clones, around three quarters of which are singletons. This CDR3 is 15 amino acids long. Germline V gene lookup returns CDR1 SGHNT and CDR2 YYREEE (reference sequence). The ends were cut back, 5 bases at V and 0 bases at J, with 14 bases in the middle. With the ViraFEST assay, the study expanded antigen-specific CD4+ T cells using viral peptide pools, then sequenced them. Cells that had been cultured for roughly 9 days were the source of isolated CD4+ T cells. Previously uninfected by SARS-CoV-2, the vaccine recipients also showed negative nucleocapsid antibodies. As concerns this clone: Its antigen is as yet unknown.

The sample in question was CD4+ T cells from PBMCs cultured with HCoV-OC43 spike peptides, obtained before COVID-19 vaccination. Subset of the sample: HCoV-OC43 spike overlapping peptide pool stimulation. This sequence was found in a human donor who received a COVID-19 vaccine. This chain links TRBV5-4 with TRBJ2-5, with D unclear. The CDR3 here is CASSTGTRDQETQYF. CDR3 coding DNA: TGTGCCAGCAGTACTGGAACAAGAGACCAAGAGACCCAGTACTTC.